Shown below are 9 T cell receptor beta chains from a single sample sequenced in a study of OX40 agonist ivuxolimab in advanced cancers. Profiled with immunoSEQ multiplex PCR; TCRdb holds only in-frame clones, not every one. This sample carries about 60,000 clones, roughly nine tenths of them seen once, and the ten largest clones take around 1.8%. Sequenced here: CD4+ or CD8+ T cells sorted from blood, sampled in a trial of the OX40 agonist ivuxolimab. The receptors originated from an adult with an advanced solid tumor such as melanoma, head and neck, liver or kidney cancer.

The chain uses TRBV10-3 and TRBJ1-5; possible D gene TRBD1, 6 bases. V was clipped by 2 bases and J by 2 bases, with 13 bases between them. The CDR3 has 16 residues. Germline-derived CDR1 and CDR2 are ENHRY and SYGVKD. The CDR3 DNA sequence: TGTGCCATCAGTGAGGGGGGGGGCCTTGGCAATCAGCCCCAGCATTTT. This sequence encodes CAISEGGGLGNQPQHF.

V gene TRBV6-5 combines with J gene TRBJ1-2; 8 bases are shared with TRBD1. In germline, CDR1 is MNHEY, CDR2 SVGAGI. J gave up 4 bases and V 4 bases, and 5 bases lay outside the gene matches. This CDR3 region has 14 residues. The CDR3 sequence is CASSSSTGVYGYTF. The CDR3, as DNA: TGTGCCAGCAGTTCCTCGACAGGGGTCTATGGCTACACCTTC.

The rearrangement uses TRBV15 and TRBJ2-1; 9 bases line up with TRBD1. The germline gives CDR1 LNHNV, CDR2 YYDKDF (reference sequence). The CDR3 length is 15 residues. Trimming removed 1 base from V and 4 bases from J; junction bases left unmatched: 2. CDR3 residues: CATSRAGQGYNEQFF. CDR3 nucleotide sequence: TGTGCCACCAGCAGAGCGGGACAGGGATACAATGAGCAGTTCTTC. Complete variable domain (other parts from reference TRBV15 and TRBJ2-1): DAMVIQNPRYQVTQFGKPVTLSCSQTLNHNVMYWYQQKSSQAPKLLFHYYDKDFNNEADTPDNFQSRRPNTSFCFLDIRSPGLGDTAMYLCATSRAGQGYNEQFFGPGTRLTVL.

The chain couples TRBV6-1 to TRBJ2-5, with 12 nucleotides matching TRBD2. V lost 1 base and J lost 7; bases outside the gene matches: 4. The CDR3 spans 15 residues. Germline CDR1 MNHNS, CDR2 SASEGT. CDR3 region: CASSEGLAGAVTQYF. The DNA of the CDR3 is TGTGCCAGCAGTGAAGGACTAGCGGGAGCTGTGACCCAGTACTTC.

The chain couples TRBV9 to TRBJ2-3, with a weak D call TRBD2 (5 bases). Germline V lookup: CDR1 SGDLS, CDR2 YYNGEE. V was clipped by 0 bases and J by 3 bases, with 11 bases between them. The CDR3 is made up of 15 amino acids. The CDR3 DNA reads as TGTGCCAGCAGCGTAGGGGCGGGTTCGACAGATACGCAGTATTTT. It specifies CASSVGAGSTDTQYF.

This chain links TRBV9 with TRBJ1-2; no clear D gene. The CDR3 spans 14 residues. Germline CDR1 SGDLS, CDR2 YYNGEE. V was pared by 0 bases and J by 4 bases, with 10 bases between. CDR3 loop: CASSVGGVGYGYTF. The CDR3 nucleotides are TGTGCCAGCAGCGTAGGTGGGGTTGGCTATGGCTACACCTTC.

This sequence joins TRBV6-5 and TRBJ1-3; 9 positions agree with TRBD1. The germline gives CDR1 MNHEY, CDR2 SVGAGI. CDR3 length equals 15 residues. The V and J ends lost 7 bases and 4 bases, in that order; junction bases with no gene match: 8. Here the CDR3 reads CASTIGTGTGNTIYF. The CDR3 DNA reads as TGTGCCAGCACCATCGGGACAGGGACCGGAAACACCATATATTTT.

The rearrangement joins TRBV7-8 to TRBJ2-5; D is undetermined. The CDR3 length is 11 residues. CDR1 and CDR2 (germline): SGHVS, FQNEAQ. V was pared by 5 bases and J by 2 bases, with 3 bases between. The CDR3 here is CASSQQETQYF. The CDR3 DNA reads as TGTGCCAGCAGCCAGCAAGAGACCCAGTACTTC.

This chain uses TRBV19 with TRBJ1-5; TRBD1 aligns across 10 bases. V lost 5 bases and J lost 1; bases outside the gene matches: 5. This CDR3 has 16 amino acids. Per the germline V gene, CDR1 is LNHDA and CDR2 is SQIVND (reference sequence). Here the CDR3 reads CASSPPGQGSNQPQHF. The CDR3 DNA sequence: TGTGCCAGTAGTCCTCCGGGACAGGGGAGCAATCAGCCCCAGCATTTT.